This TCR beta chain was retrieved from a study of blood T cell repertoires in COVID-19. Only in-frame clones appear in the TCRdb table, and some are missing; sequencing was by immunoSEQ multiplex PCR. The sample carries about 290,000 clones, nearly 90% recorded once. This clone was picked up a small number of times. The CDR3 has 11 amino acids. CDR1 is DFQATT, CDR2 SNEGSKA, per germline (reference sequence). The material sequenced was peripheral blood. J is TRBJ2-1 and V is TRBV20-1; TRBD2 aligns across 12 bases. The source is a woman aged 25 to 39 with COVID-19, enrolled during active disease. CDR3 DNA: TGCGGGACTAGCGGGTACAATGAGCAGTTCTTC. This encodes CGTSGYNEQFF.